This is a list of T cell receptor beta chains from one sample in a study of blood T cell repertoires in COVID-19. TCRdb's copy holds only in-frame clones and misses some; the assay was immunoSEQ multiplex PCR. There are 200,000 to 250,000 clones in the sample; around 82% occur only once, and 3% to 4.5% lies in the top ten. Sequenced input: PBMCs or T cells enriched from blood (not recorded which). These receptors were collected from a woman in her thirties or forties who had been exposed to COVID-19. CDR3s include the opening cysteine and the closing phenylalanine or tryptophan. A D gene is named only where the DNA matches it firmly. Clone size is stated in some rows and not others, as once, few, many or a class when expanded.

length	D	size	V	J	DNA	CDR3
14	-	-	TRBV5-1	TRBJ2-3	TGCGCCAGCAGCCAGGACAGCCTCACAGATACGCAGTATTTT	CASSQDSLTDTQYF
14	-	few	TRBV7-7	TRBJ1-1	TGTGCCAGCAGCCGGAACCCAGGGGACACTGAAGCTTTCTTT	CASSRNPGDTEAFF
15	-	-	TRBV5-1	TRBJ1-5	TGCGCCAGCAGCTTGGGGGCAATAGGCAATCAGCCCCAGCATTTT	CASSLGAIGNQPQHF
15	TRBD1	once	TRBV3-1/TRBV3-2	TRBJ1-2	TGTGCCAGCAGCCAAATGACAGGGGGAACAAATGGCTACACCTTC	CASSQMTGGTNGYTF
13	-	-	TRBV14	TRBJ2-3	TGTGCCAGCAGCCAAGTTCGCAGGGGTACGCAGTATTTT	CASSQVRRGTQYF
15	TRBD1	once	TRBV5-4	TRBJ2-5	TGTGCCAGCAGCTTGGCGAGGGGACAGGAAGAGACCCAGTACTTC	CASSLARGQEETQYF
16	-	once	TRBV4-2	TRBJ1-4	TGTGCCAGCAGCCAAGATGCAACAGCCCCTTCGGAAAAACTGTTTTTT	CASSQDATAPSEKLFF
11	-	few	TRBV12-3/TRBV12-4	TRBJ2-7	TGTGCCAGCAGCCAGGGGTACGAGCAGTACTTC	CASSQGYEQYF
16	TRBD1	-	TRBV7-2	TRBJ2-1	TGTGCCAGCAGCTTAGTCCGGGACAGGGACCACAATGAGCAGTTCTTC	CASSLVRDRDHNEQFF
15	-	-	TRBV27	TRBJ1-6	TGTGCCAGCAGTCTCCAGGGACAAAGGAATTCACCCCTCCACTTT	CASSLQGQRNSPLHF
15	TRBD1	-	TRBV10-3	TRBJ1-2	TGTGCCATCAGCCAAAGACAGGGAGATCAGTATGGCTACACCTTC	CAISQRQGDQYGYTF
14	-	few	TRBV4-2	TRBJ1-1	TGTGCCAGCAGCCAGCGGCGGGGTGGCACTGAAGCTTTCTTT	CASSQRRGGTEAFF
14	-	-	TRBV5-1	TRBJ1-1	TGCGCCAGCACGGCGGGGGCTGCGGGCACTGAAGCTTTCTTT	CASTAGAAGTEAFF
14	-	-	TRBV7-9	TRBJ1-5	TGTGCCAGCAGCTTAGGACAGCCTAATCAGCCCCAGCATTTT	CASSLGQPNQPQHF